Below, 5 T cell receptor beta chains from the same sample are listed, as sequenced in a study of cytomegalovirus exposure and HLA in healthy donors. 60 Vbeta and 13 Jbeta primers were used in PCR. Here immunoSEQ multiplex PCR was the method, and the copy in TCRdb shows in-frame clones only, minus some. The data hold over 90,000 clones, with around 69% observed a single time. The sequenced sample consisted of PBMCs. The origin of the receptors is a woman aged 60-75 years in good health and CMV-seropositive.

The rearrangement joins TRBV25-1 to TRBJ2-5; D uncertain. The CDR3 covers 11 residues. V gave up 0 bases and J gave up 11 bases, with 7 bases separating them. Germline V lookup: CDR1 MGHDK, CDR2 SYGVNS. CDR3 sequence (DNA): TGTGCCAGCAGTGAATATTCGGAGCAGTACTTC. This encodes CASSEYSEQYF.

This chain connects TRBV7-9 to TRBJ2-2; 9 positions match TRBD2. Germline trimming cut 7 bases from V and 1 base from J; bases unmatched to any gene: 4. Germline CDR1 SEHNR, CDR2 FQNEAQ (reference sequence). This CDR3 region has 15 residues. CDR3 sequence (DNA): TGTGCCAGCACCCGACTAGCGGAGAACACCGGGGAGCTGTTTTTT. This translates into CASTRLAENTGELFF.

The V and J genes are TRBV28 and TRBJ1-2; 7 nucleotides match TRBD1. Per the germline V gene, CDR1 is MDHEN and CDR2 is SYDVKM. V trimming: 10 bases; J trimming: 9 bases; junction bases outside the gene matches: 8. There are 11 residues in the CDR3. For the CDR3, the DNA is TGTGCCACCGGGCAGGGGGACCGCTACACCTTC. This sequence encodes CATGQGDRYTF.

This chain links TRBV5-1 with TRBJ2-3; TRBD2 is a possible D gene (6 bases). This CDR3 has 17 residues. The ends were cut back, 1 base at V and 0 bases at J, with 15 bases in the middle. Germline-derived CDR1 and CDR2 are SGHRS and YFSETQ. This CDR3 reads CASSLRFGGVSTDTQYF. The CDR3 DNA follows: TGCGCCAGCAGCTTGAGGTTCGGGGGAGTGAGCACAGATACGCAGTATTTT.

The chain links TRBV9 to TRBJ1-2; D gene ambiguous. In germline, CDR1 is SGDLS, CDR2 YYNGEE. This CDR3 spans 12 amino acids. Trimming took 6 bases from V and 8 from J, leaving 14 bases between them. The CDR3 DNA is TGTGCCAGCAACAAAGACACTCTCGGCTACACCTTC. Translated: CASNKDTLGYTF.